This is a list of T cell receptor beta chains from one sample in a study of blood T cell repertoires in COVID-19. The table came from immunoSEQ multiplex PCR; TCRdb's copy has only in-frame clones and leaves some out. This table has over 100,000 clones, about 85% appearing once. The source material was peripheral blood. The receptor source for this set is an elderly man with acute or convalescent COVID-19. The conserved cysteine and the conserved F or W are not part of the CDR3 here.

v_call: TRBV30; j_call: TRBJ1-6; cdr3_aa: AWSVWTDNSPLH
v_call: TRBV7-2; j_call: TRBJ2-1; cdr3_aa: ASSLGLAGGTYNEQF
v_call: TRBV3-1/TRBV3-2; j_call: TRBJ1-2; cdr3_aa: ASSLRDRAGGYT
v_call: TRBV18; j_call: TRBJ2-2; cdr3_aa: ASSQQGQVGSLELF
v_call: TRBV19; j_call: TRBJ1-3; cdr3_aa: ASSPTPQGAARGGNTIY
v_call: TRBV28; j_call: TRBJ2-1; cdr3_aa: ASSLYAQGWNEQF
v_call: TRBV6-2/TRBV6-3; j_call: TRBJ1-1; cdr3_aa: ASSKPMNTEAF
v_call: TRBV18; j_call: TRBJ2-3; cdr3_aa: ASSTSGRASRGDTQY
v_call: TRBV15; j_call: TRBJ1-2; cdr3_aa: ATSRGGRGLTNYGYT
v_call: TRBV15; j_call: TRBJ1-5; cdr3_aa: ATSRVYNQPQH
v_call: TRBV18; j_call: TRBJ1-1; cdr3_aa: ASSPRLAAGIPSGAF
v_call: TRBV9; j_call: TRBJ2-3; cdr3_aa: ASSVAQGSSTDTQY
v_call: TRBV19; j_call: TRBJ2-7; cdr3_aa: ASSIDTGRTRYEQY
v_call: TRBV5-1; j_call: TRBJ2-7; cdr3_aa: ASCVLTGQGGEQY
v_call: TRBV7-9; j_call: TRBJ2-1; cdr3_aa: ASSAGTGVTSGNEQF
v_call: TRBV29-1; j_call: TRBJ1-1; cdr3_aa: SAGQGLNTEAF
v_call: TRBV16; j_call: TRBJ1-1; cdr3_aa: ASSQSAVNTEAF
v_call: TRBV7-2; j_call: TRBJ2-7; cdr3_aa: ASSSNRGTTYEQY
v_call: TRBV9; j_call: TRBJ1-2; cdr3_aa: ASSGGTGDGGYT
v_call: TRBV3-1/TRBV3-2; j_call: TRBJ1-4; cdr3_aa: ASSPRDSRNEKLF
v_call: TRBV18; j_call: TRBJ1-3; cdr3_aa: ASSPRIPSSGNTIY
v_call: TRBV10-3; j_call: TRBJ1-3; cdr3_aa: AISETGPSGNTIY
v_call: TRBV7-2; j_call: TRBJ1-2; cdr3_aa: ASSLEQTVGYT
v_call: TRBV6-2/TRBV6-3; j_call: TRBJ1-1; cdr3_aa: ASSYSVLTGVEAF